These 3 T cell receptor beta chains were all obtained from the same sample, sequenced in a study of healthy donors' naive CD4 and CD8 T cells. A linear amplification protocol produced the TCR libraries from 500 ng of total RNA. TCRdb ran MiXCR on the reads and lists one entry per CDR3 protein. The data hold around 180,000 distinct CDR3 sequences, with around 74% observed a single time. Sequenced input: naive CD4+ and CD8+ T cells sorted from blood, pooled from several donors. Receptor source: a pool of human donors in good health; the sample pools cells from several healthy donors.

This clonotype was observed a handful of times. The genes are TRBV5-1 and TRBJ2-1; 9 nucleotides agree with TRBD2. From germline, CDR1 is SGHRS and CDR2 YFSETQ. J gave up 6 bases and V 4 bases, and 11 bases lay outside the gene matches. There are 16 residues in the CDR3. The CDR3 DNA reads as TGCGCCAGCAGCCGCCGAGGGCTAGCGGGAACCAATGAGCAGTTCTTC. Its protein is CASSRRGLAGTNEQFF.

The chain carries TRBV5-4 and TRBJ2-6, with 7 positions matching TRBD1. Germline V gene data show CDR1 as SGHNT and CDR2 as YYREEE (reference sequence). V shed 9 bases and J 1 base; nucleotides not matched to a gene: 7. The CDR3 is 15 residues long. The CDR3 DNA follows: TGTGCCACCAGACAGGGCGTGTCTGGGGCCAACGTCCTGACTTTC. This translates into CATRQGVSGANVLTF.

The V call is TRBV6-2 or TRBV6-3, the J call TRBJ2-7; D is unresolved. The CDR3 has 16 residues. Between the trimmed V and J ends, which lost 0 bases and 1 base, there was a span of 13 bases. Germline V gene lookup returns CDR1 MNHEY and CDR2 SVGEGT. In DNA, the CDR3 is TGTGCCAGCAGTTACTCGACGCTAGATTGGTCCTACGAGCAGTACTTC. Protein product: CASSYSTLDWSYEQYF.